This T cell receptor beta chain was observed in a study of blood T cell repertoires in COVID-19. At the level of the study: Italy, Spain and the United States were the sources of the convalescent and acute COVID-19 samples. The analysed material was cDNA or gDNA that came from T cells, B-cell-depleted T cells, or PBMCs.

In the authors' methods: Reference gene primer amplification gave estimated nucleated cell counts. The method was immunoSEQ multiplex PCR; TCRdb's version includes in-frame clones alone and lacks a portion of them. V, J and clone size were drawn from that table, and D and trimming were deduced from the DNA. The sample has roughly 74,000 clones, approximately 84% seen once. This TCR derives from a man aged 70 or older with acute or convalescent COVID-19. The sequencing sample was made of peripheral blood.

CDR3 bases: TGTGCCAGCAGCTTACGGCTGGTGGGCGGGGTGAACACCGGGGAGCTGTTTTTT. This encodes CASSLRLVGGVNTGELFF. This rearrangement joins TRBV7-2 to TRBJ2-2, with a possible D match to TRBD2 (6 bases). V lost 2 bases, J lost 1 base, and 17 bases lay in between. The germline CDR1 and CDR2 sequences are SGHTA and FQGNSA. The CDR3 extends over 18 amino acids. Full variable domain (missing parts from reference TRBV7-2 and TRBJ2-2): GAGVSQSPSNKVTEKGKDVELRCDPISGHTALYWYRQSLGQGLEFLIYFQGNSAPDKSGLPSDRFSAERTGGSVSTLTIQRTQQEDSAVYLCASSLRLVGGVNTGELFFGEGSRLTVL.